This entry features one T cell receptor beta chain sequence. Some clones are missing from TCRdb's copy, which holds only in-frame ones; the method was immunoSEQ multiplex PCR. The table has some 250,000 clones, 88% seen once. This specimen belongs to a study of blood T cell repertoires in COVID-19. Germline assignment: CDR1 MNHEY and CDR2 SVGAGI. The length of the CDR3 is 14 residues. V dropped 6 bases and J dropped 0; count of bases not matched to a gene: 3. This receptor was obtained from a woman between 40 and 55 years old who had recovered from COVID-19. Sequenced sample: peripheral blood. The V and J genes are TRBV6-5 and TRBJ2-3, with 7 nucleotides matching TRBD1. The CDR3 here is CASRGTASTDTQYF. The CDR3 DNA follows: TGTGCCAGCAGGGGGACAGCAAGCACAGATACGCAGTATTTT.